This TCR beta chain was recorded in a study of blood T cell repertoires in COVID-19. Turning to the study itself: Whether acute or convalescent, the COVID-19 samples came from the United States, Italy and Spain. PBMCs, B-cell-depleted T cells, or T cells provided the cDNA or gDNA that made up the material.

Per the original data handling: Estimation of nucleated cell counts was performed using reference gene primer amplification. Measured with immunoSEQ multiplex PCR; TCRdb has only the in-frame clones, and not every one. V, J and clone size derive from that table, while D and trimming were established from the DNA sequence. The sample consists of over 15,000 clones, 85% to 90% of them appearing once. The CDR3 length is 14 residues. Germline values: CDR1 SGHAT, CDR2 FQNNGV. Deletions cut 5 bases from V and 3 bases from J, with 11 bases between. This receptor was obtained from a human donor in a cohort sampled during active COVID-19. The chain uses TRBV11-2 and TRBJ2-1, with D possibly matching TRBD2 (6 bases). Sequenced input: peripheral blood. CDR3 coding DNA: TGTGCCAGCAGCGCGGGACGTAACTACAATGAGCAGTTCTTC. It specifies CASSAGRNYNEQFF.